Listed below are T cell receptor beta chains from one sample, sequenced in a study of long-term antiretroviral therapy in people with HIV. Produced via immunoSEQ multiplex PCR; TCRdb's table is partial and in-frame only. The repertoire consists of fewer than 30,000 clones, with approximately 80% occurring once and the leading ten covering 9.5% to 10%. This specimen consisted of unsorted PBMCs, obtained approximately 2.9 years after starting antiretroviral therapy. The receptor source for this set is a man aged 25 to 40 with HIV. CDR3s include the opening cysteine and the closing phenylalanine or tryptophan. A D gene is named only where the DNA matches it firmly. Clone size appears in some rows only: once, few, many, or a class for an expanded clone.

TRBJ2-7 | TRBV5-5 | - | - | CASSLGQGGSYEQYF | TGTGCCAGCAGCTTGGGGCAGGGGGGGTCCTACGAGCAGTACTTC
TRBJ2-1 | TRBV19 | - | - | CASSYDRASYNEQFF | TGTGCCAGTAGTTACGACCGGGCTTCCTACAATGAGCAGTTCTTC
TRBJ2-5 | TRBV20-1 | - | - | CSANRGETQYF | TGCAGTGCTAACAGAGGAGAGACCCAGTACTTC
TRBJ1-6 | TRBV19 | - | - | CASSSVFSDSPLHF | TGTGCCAGTAGTAGCGTATTTTCGGATTCACCCCTCCACTTT
TRBJ2-2 | TRBV14 | - | - | CASCLQANTGELFF | TGTGCCAGCTGCTTGCAGGCAAACACCGGGGAGCTGTTTTTT
TRBJ1-4 | TRBV10-2 | - | - | CASSLDQKGVEKLFF | TGCGCCAGCAGCCTCGACCAAAAAGGGGTTGAAAAACTGTTTTTT
TRBJ1-2 | TRBV28 | once | - | CASSFVTNYGYTF | TGTGCCAGCAGTTTTGTGACTAACTATGGCTACACCTTC
TRBJ2-3 | TRBV28 | - | TRBD2 | CASSLELAGSYTDTQYF | TGTGCCAGCAGTTTAGAATTAGCGGGGTCCTACACAGATACGCAGTATTTT
TRBJ1-1 | TRBV5-5 | - | - | CASSLTGGSTEAFF | TGTGCCAGCAGCTTAACGGGGGGCTCCACTGAAGCTTTCTTT
TRBJ2-7 | TRBV9 | - | TRBD2 | CASSVETSGLSEQYF | TGTGCCAGCAGCGTAGAGACTAGCGGCCTTTCGGAGCAGTACTTC
TRBJ2-6 | TRBV6-5 | - | - | CASSYQGGAGANVLTF | TGTGCCAGCAGTTACCAGGGTGGGGCTGGGGCCAACGTCCTGACTTTC
TRBJ2-5 | TRBV16 | - | - | CASAGRQGIGETQYF | TGTGCCAGCGCCGGACGGCAGGGGATAGGAGAGACCCAGTACTTC
TRBJ2-3 | TRBV10-2 | - | - | CASTQVGSPTDTQYF | TGCGCCAGCACTCAGGTGGGGAGCCCCACAGATACGCAGTATTTT
TRBJ2-7 | TRBV14 | few | - | CASSQVGPDRYF | TGTGCCAGCAGCCAAGTGGGCCCGGATAGGTACTTC
TRBJ1-3 | TRBV10-3 | - | TRBD1 | CAISPGQNFGNTIYF | TGTGCCATCAGCCCGGGACAGAATTTCGGAAACACCATATATTTT
TRBJ2-2 | TRBV15 | - | - | CATSRDNQGTGELFF | TGTGCCACCAGCAGAGATAACCAGGGAACCGGGGAGCTGTTTTTT
TRBJ1-2 | TRBV5-1 | - | - | CASSLEGKGRGYTF | TGCGCCAGCAGCTTGGAGGGGAAGGGTCGGGGCTACACCTTC
TRBJ2-5 | TRBV5-6 | - | - | CASSLQGRLQETQYF | TGTGCCAGCAGCTTGCAGGGAAGGCTCCAAGAGACCCAGTACTTC
TRBJ2-2 | TRBV7-5 | - | - | CARSFLLAGEDTGELFF | TGTGCCAGAAGCTTTCTTTTAGCGGGAGAGGACACCGGGGAGCTGTTTTTT
TRBJ1-1 | TRBV29-1 | - | - | CSVHPSTDEAFF | TGCAGCGTACACCCGTCGACAGATGAAGCTTTCTTT
TRBJ2-3 | TRBV29-1 | - | TRBD1 | CSVRQGAGGSDTQYF | TGCAGCGTTCGACAGGGGGCAGGTGGGTCCGATACGCAGTATTTT
TRBJ2-1 | TRBV18 | - | - | CASSPLPMDRHNEQFF | TGTGCCAGCTCACCTTTACCTATGGACAGACACAATGAGCAGTTCTTC
TRBJ2-2 | TRBV6-6 | - | TRBD2 | CASLGGIGGTGELFF | TGTGCCAGCCTGGGGGGGATAGGAGGGACCGGGGAGCTGTTTTTT
TRBJ2-7 | TRBV15 | few | - | CATSRVGAVYEQYF | TGTGCCACCAGCAGAGTTGGAGCAGTCTACGAGCAGTACTTC
TRBJ1-2 | TRBV18 | - | - | CASSPQLSAYGYTF | TGTGCCAGCTCACCTCAGCTTTCTGCCTATGGCTACACCTTC
TRBJ1-5 | TRBV28 | - | TRBD1 | CASSPDRGRSNQPQHF | TGTGCCAGCAGCCCGGACAGGGGTCGGAGCAATCAGCCCCAGCATTTT